The 27 T cell receptor beta chains reported below all come from one sample, sequenced in a study of cytomegalovirus exposure and HLA in healthy donors. Primers: 60 Vbeta forward and 13 Jbeta reverse. Clones were sequenced by immunoSEQ multiplex PCR, and TCRdb holds only the in-frame ones, with some missing. The sample lists 100,000 to 150,000 clones, roughly 60% seen once, with approximately 2.5% in the top ten. Material for sequencing was PBMCs. The receptors derive from a woman aged 35 to 49 in good health and CMV-seronegative.

This chain uses TRBV7-8 with TRBJ2-7, with D tentatively TRBD2 (5 bases). Trimming shortened V by 4 bases and J by 2 bases, and 21 bases separated the two germline ends. CDR3 length: 17 amino acids. From germline, CDR1 is SGHVS and CDR2 FQNEAQ. The CDR3 region has the DNA TGTGCCAGCAGCTCAGAGTTAGGAGGACTCCGAGCCTACGAGCAGTACTTC. It translates to CASSSELGGLRAYEQYF.

The rearrangement joins TRBV5-6 to TRBJ1-4; D not resolved. V dropped 5 bases and J dropped 2 bases, with 7 bases sitting between them. This CDR3 is 13 amino acids long. Per the germline V gene, CDR1 is SGHDT and CDR2 is YYEEEE. The CDR3 loop is CASSLRTNEKLFF. The CDR3 DNA reads as TGTGCCAGCAGTTTACGGACTAATGAAAAACTGTTTTTT.

The rearrangement joins TRBV7-9 to TRBJ1-4, with D perhaps matching TRBD1 (5 bases). V shed 5 bases and J shed 5 bases, with 15 bases lying between them. Germline V gene lookup returns CDR1 SEHNR and CDR2 FQNEAQ (reference sequence). CDR3 length equals 15 residues. The CDR3: CASSLMTARNEKLFF. Here the CDR3 DNA reads TGTGCCAGCAGCCTCATGACAGCGAGGAATGAAAAACTGTTTTTT. The entire variable domain, with the rest obtained from reference TRBV7-9 and TRBJ1-4, is as follows: DTGVSQNPRHKITKRGQNVTFRCDPISEHNRLYWYRQTLGQGPEFLTYFQNEAQLEKSRLLSDRFSAERPKGSFSTLEIQRTEQGDSAMYLCASSLMTARNEKLFFGSGTQLSVL.

This chain connects TRBV27 to TRBJ1-5; 8 nucleotides agree with TRBD1. The CDR3 spans 13 residues. The ends lost 6 bases at V and 2 bases at J; junction bases unmatched: 0. Germline assignment: CDR1 MNHEY and CDR2 SMNVEV (reference sequence). CDR3 sequence: CASRGQGNQPQHF. CDR3 nucleotide sequence: TGTGCCAGCAGGGGACAGGGCAATCAGCCCCAGCATTTT.

The rearrangement links TRBV6-6 to TRBJ2-1; D is uncertain. V was pared by 2 bases and J by 11 bases, with 13 bases between. This CDR3 contains 13 residues. Germline V gene sequence: CDR1 MNHNY, CDR2 SVGAGI (reference sequence). The CDR3 protein is CASSYTLQAQQFF. The CDR3 nucleotides are TGTGCCAGCAGTTACACCCTCCAAGCCCAGCAGTTCTTC.

This chain uses TRBV10-3 with TRBJ1-4; D possibly corresponds to TRBD1 (5 bases). Trimming removed 8 bases at V and 0 bases at J, with 7 bases between. The CDR3 extends over 13 amino acids. Germline V CDR1 and CDR2: ENHRY, SYGVKD. The DNA of the CDR3 is TGTGCCATCCGGGACTCAACTAATGAAAAACTGTTTTTT. This gives the protein CAIRDSTNEKLFF.

The chain combines TRBV2 with TRBJ1-3; D is ambiguous. The CDR3 is made up of 13 amino acids. CDR1 and CDR2 (germline): SNHLY, FYNNEI. Trimming removed 3 bases from V and 3 bases from J, with 6 bases in between. CDR3 loop: CASSDGGGNTIYF. For the CDR3, the DNA is TGTGCCAGCAGTGACGGTGGTGGAAACACCATATATTTT.

This chain connects TRBV4-2 to TRBJ2-1, with TRBD1 as a possible D gene (5 bases). Trimming stripped 1 base from V and 4 bases from J, with 11 bases between. Germline CDR1 and CDR2: LGHNA and YNFKEQ. The length of the CDR3 is 15 residues. The DNA of the CDR3 is TGTGCCAGCAGCCAAGGGGCGACAGCTTACAATGAGCAGTTCTTC. It translates to CASSQGATAYNEQFF.

The gene calls are TRBV27 and TRBJ2-7; 9 nucleotides line up with TRBD1. Germline loops: CDR1 MNHEY, CDR2 SMNVEV (reference sequence). There are 14 residues in the CDR3. J gave up 2 bases and V 6 bases, and 5 bases lay outside the gene matches. CDR3 nucleotide sequence: TGTGCCAGCAGCCGACAGGGGGGTCCCTACGAGCAGTACTTC. It encodes CASSRQGGPYEQYF.

This chain joins TRBV30 and TRBJ2-7; 9 nucleotides align to TRBD1. The V and J ends lost 1 base and 2 bases, in that order; junction bases with no gene match: 9. The CDR3 is 16 amino acids. Germline V gives CDR1 GTSNPN, CDR2 SVGIG (reference sequence). CDR3 region: CAWSAVGTGSPYEQYF. The CDR3 nucleotides are TGTGCCTGGAGTGCGGTAGGGACAGGGAGCCCCTACGAGCAGTACTTC.

The chain carries TRBV10-3 and TRBJ1-3; 8 bases align to TRBD1. With 4 bases clipped from V and 3 bases from J, the junction kept 2 bases outside the gene matches. Germline lookup yields CDR1 ENHRY and CDR2 SYGVKD. The CDR3 extends over 14 amino acids. The chain's CDR3 is CAISVGQGGNTIYF. The CDR3 bases are TGTGCCATCAGTGTCGGACAGGGTGGAAACACCATATATTTT.

V and J are TRBV28 and TRBJ2-5; 7 bases map to TRBD1. The CDR3 consists of 14 residues. V trimming: 9 bases; J trimming: 1 base; junction bases outside the gene matches: 8. The germline V gene encodes CDR1 MDHEN and CDR2 SYDVKM. This chain's CDR3 is CASRQGGPQETQYF. In nucleotides, the CDR3 is TGTGCCAGTAGACAGGGCGGCCCCCAAGAGACCCAGTACTTC.

This clone was detected only a few times. This chain connects TRBV27 to TRBJ1-1; 8 bases agree with TRBD1. The ends lost 5 bases at V and 1 base at J; junction bases unmatched: 3. The CDR3 is 14 residues long. Germline CDR1 and CDR2: MNHEY and SMNVEV (reference sequence). The CDR3 sequence is CASSLGQANTEAFF. In DNA, the CDR3 is TGTGCCAGCAGTCTGGGACAGGCGAACACTGAAGCTTTCTTT.

V gene TRBV5-1 combines with J gene TRBJ1-1; weak D call: TRBD1 (6 bases). Trimming took off 2 bases at V and 3 bases at J, with 20 bases between the two ends. The CDR3 covers 17 residues. Looked up from germline, CDR1 is SGHRS and CDR2 is YFSETQ. The DNA for the CDR3 is TGCGCCAGCAGCTTACATGAGGCGACAAGGGGGTACACTGAAGCTTTCTTT. Residues: CASSLHEATRGYTEAFF.

This chain joins TRBV19 and TRBJ1-2; no firm D call. V lost 7 bases, J lost 4 bases, and 16 bases lay in between. Germline V gives CDR1 LNHDA, CDR2 SQIVND (reference sequence). The CDR3 totals 14 residues. As DNA, the CDR3 is TGTGCCAGTACCCCGGCGGGGTCGGGCTATGGCTACACCTTC. This gives the protein CASTPAGSGYGYTF.

This clone was detected only a few times. The chain joins TRBV27 to TRBJ2-7; TRBD2 matches at 7 bases. CDR1 and CDR2 (germline): MNHEY, SMNVEV (reference sequence). V shed 5 bases, J shed 4 bases, and the junction held 8 bases outside the gene matches. This CDR3 contains 14 residues. The chain's CDR3 is CASSPRWGGYEQYF. CDR3 bases: TGTGCCAGCAGTCCCCGATGGGGAGGGTACGAGCAGTACTTC.

The chain is built from TRBV5-1 and TRBJ2-5, with TRBD2 as a possible D gene (5 bases). From germline, CDR1 is SGHRS and CDR2 YFSETQ. The length of the CDR3 is 15 residues. Deletions cut 0 bases from V and 4 bases from J, with 13 bases between. The DNA of the CDR3 is TGCGCCAGCAGCTTGGCCGGGGTCGAAATAGAGACCCAGTACTTC. Translating gives CASSLAGVEIETQYF. Using reference TRBV5-1 and TRBJ2-5 for the parts outside the CDR3, the full variable domain is KAGVTQTPRYLIKTRGQQVTLSCSPISGHRSVSWYQQTPGQGLQFLFEYFSETQRNKGNFPGRFSGRQFSNSRSEMNVSTLELGDSALYLCASSLAGVEIETQYFGPGTRLLVL.

The gene calls are TRBV7-2 and TRBJ2-5; D call uncertain. Trimming cost V 2 bases and J 0 bases, with 7 bases left between them. The CDR3 runs 14 residues. CDR1 SGHTA and CDR2 FQGNSA come from the germline V gene. CDR3 loop: CASSLRRDQETQYF. CDR3 DNA: TGTGCCAGCAGCTTAAGACGGGACCAAGAGACCCAGTACTTC.

The chain carries TRBV6-4 and TRBJ2-3; D unclear. The ends were cut back, 3 bases at V and 6 bases at J, with 10 bases in the middle. This CDR3 comprises 13 residues. Germline CDR1 and CDR2: MRHNA and SNTAGT. CDR3 protein: CASSERSGDTQYF. The CDR3 bases are TGTGCCAGCAGTGAAAGGTCAGGCGATACGCAGTATTTT.

The gene calls are TRBV5-1 and TRBJ1-3; 10 positions match TRBD1. V lost 1 base, J lost 2 bases, and 3 bases stayed unmatched. Germline lookup yields CDR1 SGHRS and CDR2 YFSETQ. The CDR3 has 16 residues. As DNA, the CDR3 is TGCGCCAGCAGCTTGAGCGGACAGGGGGCTGGAAACACCATATATTTT. It is translated as CASSLSGQGAGNTIYF.

The rearrangement joins TRBV6-6 to TRBJ1-1; D unresolved. The germline V gene encodes CDR1 MNHNY and CDR2 SVGAGI (reference sequence). V was pared by 6 bases and J by 7 bases, with 12 bases between. The length of the CDR3 is 12 residues. The CDR3 is CASRSMVVEAFF. The CDR3 DNA reads TGTGCCAGCAGATCCATGGTAGTTGAAGCTTTCTTT.

This chain connects TRBV6-1 to TRBJ1-4; a possible D gene is TRBD1 (5 bases). Trimming pared 7 bases from V and 2 bases from J, leaving 11 bases between. The germline CDR1 and CDR2 sequences are MNHNS and SASEGT. CDR3 length: 14 residues. In DNA form, the CDR3 reads TGTGCCAGCATGGGGACTTCTACTAATGAAAAACTGTTTTTT. It codes for CASMGTSTNEKLFF.

V and J are TRBV5-4 and TRBJ1-6, with D unclear. Germline V gene data show CDR1 as SGHNT and CDR2 as YYREEE (reference sequence). The CDR3 is made up of 14 amino acids. V dropped 4 bases and J dropped 7 bases, with 12 bases sitting between them. Here the CDR3 reads CASSRAGSNSPLHF. Here the CDR3 DNA reads TGTGCCAGCAGCCGTGCAGGTTCCAATTCACCCCTCCACTTT.

The chain recombines TRBV11-2 with TRBJ1-1, with 7 bases aligning to TRBD1. The CDR3 contains 13 residues. Losses at the gene ends were 4 bases for V and 1 base for J; bases not matched to a gene: 0. Germline CDR1 reads SGHAT; CDR2 reads FQNNGV. In DNA form, the CDR3 reads TGTGCCAGCAGCTGGGACAGGAACACTGAAGCTTTCTTT. Translation: CASSWDRNTEAFF.

The chain has TRBV4-3 and TRBJ2-5, with TRBD2 identical over 7 bases. This CDR3 has 16 residues. Germline CDR1 and CDR2: LGHNA and YSLEER. J gave up 4 bases and V 1 base, and 9 bases lay outside the gene matches. The CDR3 sequence: CASSQGTLSGGETQYF. CDR3 nucleotide sequence: TGCGCCAGCAGCCAAGGGACCCTCTCGGGAGGAGAGACCCAGTACTTC.

The rearrangement uses TRBV10-3 and TRBJ2-2, with TRBD1 matching over 9 bases. There are 15 residues in the CDR3. J was trimmed by 2 bases and V by 6 bases; bases with no gene match: 4. Germline V gene sequence: CDR1 ENHRY, CDR2 SYGVKD. CDR3 protein: CAISKTGGNTGELFF. CDR3 DNA: TGTGCCATCAGCAAGACAGGGGGAAACACCGGGGAGCTGTTTTTT.

This chain connects TRBV27 to TRBJ2-5; TRBD2 matches 15 bases. Germline CDR1 reads MNHEY; CDR2 reads SMNVEV (reference sequence). The trim removed 6 bases at V and 5 bases at J, leaving 13 bases unmatched. CDR3 size: 18 residues. Here the CDR3 DNA reads TGTGCCAGCAGCTTGGGACTAGCGGGGGGCCCTCCCCGGGAGACCCAGTACTTC. Amino acids: CASSLGLAGGPPRETQYF.